These 16 T cell receptor beta chains originate from one sample sequenced in a study of T cells in Graves' hyperthyroidism and ophthalmopathy. RNA transcripts served as the template for amplifying TCR beta CDR3 regions. The HTBI primer set was used in a first-round RT-PCR of the TCR CDR3. One entry per CDR3 protein results from TCRdb running MiXCR on the multiplex PCR reads. The table lists roughly 500,000 distinct CDR3 sequences, about half of them singletons. The source material was peripheral blood or thyroid tissue (not recorded which). Source of these receptors: an adult woman with Graves' disease, either hyperthyroidism or ophthalmopathy (not recorded which).

There are a few counts of this clonotype. An end of the junction differs from the germline gene, which may be a read error. The chain has TRBV7-3 and TRBJ1-5, with D perhaps matching TRBD1 (5 bases). The germline CDR1 and CDR2 sequences are SGHTA and FQGTGA. The CDR3 runs to 14 residues. The CDR3 DNA follows: TGTGCCAGCAGCCAGTCAGGGCGCAATCAGCCCCAACATTTT. Its translation is CASSQSGRNQPQHF.

The CDR3 DNA reads as TGTGCCAGCAGCCTTGACGGGAAACCCCACGAGCAGTACTTC. Its protein product is CASSLDGKPHEQYF. This rearrangement joins TRBV7-9 to TRBJ2-7; weak D call: TRBD2 (5 bases). Germline V CDR1 and CDR2: SEHNR, FQNEAQ (reference sequence). V lost 5 bases, J lost 5 bases, and 16 bases lay in between. CDR3 length: 14 amino acids.

In its sample, this clonotype was seen many times. In DNA, the CDR3 is TGTGCCAGCAGCTTTTATACAGGGCTTGAGGTCTATGGCTACACCTTC. This encodes CASSFYTGLEVYGYTF. The J gene is TRBJ1-2, the V gene TRBV5-6, with a possible D match to TRBD1 (6 bases). V lost 2 bases, J lost 4 bases, and 18 bases lay in between. This CDR3 has 16 residues. CDR1 and CDR2 from the germline V gene are SGHDT and YYEEEE.

This clonotype appeared many times. V is TRBV6-2 or TRBV6-3 and J is TRBJ2-2; possible D gene TRBD2, 8 bases. The CDR3 is 15 residues long. The V end lost 5 bases, the J end lost 5 bases, and 15 bases lay between the germline ends. CDR1 is MNHEY and CDR2 is SVGEGT in the germline V gene. The CDR3 sequence: CASSGGQRETGELFF. CDR3 nucleotides: TGTGCCAGCAGTGGGGGACAGCGGGAGACCGGGGAGCTGTTTTTT.

This clonotype was detected many times. The chain employs TRBV5-1 and TRBJ2-5; D perhaps matches TRBD2 (6 bases). Trimming took 0 bases from V and 3 from J, leaving 12 bases between them. CDR1 is SGHRS, CDR2 YFSETQ, per germline. The CDR3 consists of 15 residues. The CDR3 coding sequence is TGCGCCAGCAGCTTGGCGGGGACTGCTGAAGAGACCCAGTACTTC. Protein sequence: CASSLAGTAEETQYF.

This clonotype was counted ten times or more. The chain has TRBV5-5 and TRBJ2-5; D gene uncertain. Germline CDR1 SGHKS, CDR2 YYEKEE (reference sequence). V dropped 2 bases and J dropped 1 base, with 12 bases sitting between them. CDR3 length equals 15 residues. CDR3 bases: TGTGCCAGCAGCTTTGGGTTTTACCCCCAAGAGACCCAGTACTTC. Translation: CASSFGFYPQETQYF.

A few counts support this clonotype. A read error is possible here, since a much larger clone lies one base away. This chain connects TRBV7-2 to TRBJ2-7; D unresolved. V lost 8 bases and J 2 bases, leaving 7 bases between the germline ends. The CDR3 spans 11 residues. Germline CDR1 and CDR2: SGHTA and FQGNSA. As DNA, the CDR3 is TGTGCCAGCGGAAACCCCTACGAGCAGTACTTC. Amino acids: CASGNPYEQYF.

This clonotype came up many times. The chain links TRBV7-6 to TRBJ1-3, with TRBD1 matching over 9 bases. The germline V gene has CDR1 SGHVS and CDR2 FNYEAQ. The CDR3 length is 15 residues. V was pared by 0 bases and J by 4 bases, with 1 base of the junction left unmatched. This CDR3 reads CASSLAGTGGNTIYF. In DNA form, the CDR3 reads TGTGCCAGCAGCTTAGCGGGGACAGGGGGAAACACCATATATTTT. The full variable domain, its missing parts supplied by reference TRBV7-6 and TRBJ1-3, is GAGVSQSPRYKVTKRGQDVALRCDPISGHVSLYWYRQALGQGPEFLTYFNYEAQQDKSGLPNDRFSAERPEGSISTLTIQRTEQRDSAMYRCASSLAGTGGNTIYFGEGSWLTVV.

This clonotype was recorded many times. The V call is TRBV10-2, the J call TRBJ2-5; no clear D. Trimming shortened V by 8 bases and J by 5 bases, and 18 bases separated the two germline ends. Germline CDR1 reads WSHSY; CDR2 reads SAAADI. The CDR3 is 14 residues long. This chain's CDR3 is CASLGVESWETQYF. CDR3 DNA sequence: TGCGCCAGCCTGGGCGTGGAAAGTTGGGAGACCCAGTACTTC.

This clonotype was counted ten times or more. The J gene is TRBJ2-7, the V gene TRBV11-3; 9 positions agree with TRBD2. The trim removed 5 bases at V and 3 bases at J, leaving 8 bases unmatched. Germline CDR1 reads SGHNT; CDR2 reads YENEEA. The CDR3 runs 15 residues. CDR3 in amino acids: CASSPGLAKSYEQYF. CDR3 nucleotide sequence: TGTGCCAGCAGCCCGGGACTAGCTAAGAGCTACGAGCAGTACTTC.

At least ten counts were recorded for this clonotype. The rearrangement links TRBV12-3 or TRBV12-4 to TRBJ1-1; no clear D gene. This CDR3 spans 14 amino acids. V lost 4 bases and J lost 0, with 9 bases in between. CDR3 nucleotide sequence: TGTGCCAGCAGTTACGACACCATGAACACTGAAGCTTTCTTT. It codes for CASSYDTMNTEAFF.

The chain is built from TRBV10-3 and TRBJ1-4; perhaps TRBD1 as D (5 bases). The CDR3 runs to 14 residues. In germline, CDR1 is ENHRY, CDR2 SYGVKD. Trimming shortened V by 2 bases and J by 4 bases, and 8 bases separated the two germline ends. The chain's CDR3 is CAISEEGINEKLFF. CDR3 DNA sequence: TGTGCCATCAGTGAGGAGGGGATTAATGAAAAACTGTTTTTT.

This clonotype was detected ten times or more. This sequence joins TRBV6-6 and TRBJ1-5; the D gene is possibly TRBD1 (6 bases). V was clipped by 6 bases and J by 4 bases, with 19 bases between them. This CDR3 is built from 16 residues. Germline loops: CDR1 MNHNY, CDR2 SVGAGI (reference sequence). The CDR3: CASRGHQDSPNQPQHF. Here the CDR3 DNA reads TGTGCCAGCAGAGGACATCAGGACAGCCCTAATCAGCCCCAGCATTTT.

V gene TRBV4-2 combines with J gene TRBJ2-6; D is uncertain. The V and J ends lost 4 bases and 2 bases respectively, with 6 bases between them. Germline CDR1 is LGHNA and CDR2 is YNFKEQ. CDR3 length equals 14 residues. Here the CDR3 DNA reads TGTGCCAGCAGCCCCCACCCTGGGGCCAACGTCCTGACTTTC. Amino acids: CASSPHPGANVLTF.

V gene TRBV7-9 combines with J gene TRBJ1-4; D possibly corresponds to TRBD1 (5 bases). This CDR3 comprises 15 residues. From germline, CDR1 is SEHNR and CDR2 FQNEAQ (reference sequence). With 5 bases removed from V and 3 bases from J, the gap between germline ends came to 13 bases. CDR3 in amino acids: CASSQDTAANEKLFF. The DNA of the CDR3 is TGTGCCAGCAGCCAGGACACCGCGGCTAATGAAAAACTGTTTTTT.

For this clonotype: A much more abundant neighbour one base away suggests this may be a read error. The chain couples TRBV6-6 to TRBJ1-6; D call uncertain. Germline CDR1 MNHNY, CDR2 SVGAGI (reference sequence). The CDR3 has 16 amino acids. In DNA form, the CDR3 reads TGTGCCAGCGGGTTTTCGGCGTACTCCCATAATTCACCCCTCCACTTT. This translates into CASGFSAYSHNSPLHF.